A single sample gave rise to the 27 T cell receptor beta chains below, sequenced in a study of blood T cell repertoires in COVID-19. TCRdb's table, derived via immunoSEQ multiplex PCR, lists solely in-frame clones and lacks some. This table has 250,000 to 300,000 clones, 87% appearing once. Material: peripheral blood. These receptors all stem from a woman between 40 and 50 years old who had recovered from COVID-19.

This sequence joins TRBV27 and TRBJ1-1, with a tentative D call TRBD1 (5 bases). With 0 bases removed from V and 4 bases from J, the gap between germline ends came to 12 bases. The length of the CDR3 is 15 residues. Per germline, CDR1 MNHEY and CDR2 SMNVEV (reference sequence). CDR3 in DNA: TGTGCCAGCAGTTTATCCGGGGGACCGCTCACTGAAGCTTTCTTT. Amino acids: CASSLSGGPLTEAFF.

This clone has a single count. The chain joins TRBV19 to TRBJ1-1; 8 positions match TRBD1. This CDR3 has 15 amino acids. Trimming removed 6 bases from V and 1 base from J; junction bases left unmatched: 7. Germline CDR1 LNHDA, CDR2 SQIVND (reference sequence). The CDR3 coding sequence is TGTGCCAGTAGGGTGGACAGGGCTACGAACACTGAAGCTTTCTTT. Translating gives CASRVDRATNTEAFF.

Notes on this clone: Different DNA sequences within this sample yield the same CDR3. The chain recombines TRBV6-5 with TRBJ2-7, with a possible D match to TRBD1 (6 bases). The CDR3 loop spans 13 amino acids. V was pared by 6 bases and J by 2 bases, with 11 bases between. CDR1 is MNHEY, CDR2 SVGAGI, per germline. CDR3 loop: CASRTPGAYEQYF. In DNA form, the CDR3 reads TGTGCCAGCAGGACCCCAGGGGCCTACGAGCAGTACTTC.

The chain joins TRBV2 to TRBJ1-6; the D gene is possibly TRBD1 (6 bases). CDR1 is SNHLY and CDR2 is FYNNEI in the germline V gene. The CDR3 is 13 amino acids. V lost 5 bases and J lost 6, with 8 bases in between. CDR3 nucleotides: TGTGCCAGCAGTCGACAGGTTAATTCACCCCTCCACTTT. Translated: CASSRQVNSPLHF.

This clone was picked up one time. The chain combines TRBV15 with TRBJ2-1; 7 bases align to TRBD2. Losses at the gene ends were 1 base for V and 5 bases for J; bases not matched to a gene: 5. Per germline, CDR1 LNHNV and CDR2 YYDKDF (reference sequence). This CDR3 spans 15 amino acids. The CDR3 DNA reads TGTGCCACCAGCAGAGGAGGGGAGGGAAACAATGAGCAGTTCTTC. This encodes CATSRGGEGNNEQFF.

This chain uses TRBV7-9 with TRBJ1-2, with 8 bases aligning to TRBD1. The CDR3 loop spans 16 amino acids. Trimming cost V 1 base and J 6 bases; bases outside gene matches: 10. Per the germline V gene, CDR1 is SEHNR and CDR2 is FQNEAQ (reference sequence). The CDR3 protein is CASSLVGPQGDHGYTF. CDR3 nucleotides: TGTGCCAGCAGCTTAGTGGGACCACAGGGGGATCATGGCTACACCTTC.

This clone was found once. The chain employs TRBV6-5 and TRBJ2-5; TRBD1 is a possible D gene (6 bases). Looked up from germline, CDR1 is MNHEY and CDR2 is SVGAGI. This CDR3 is built from 13 residues. V was clipped by 4 bases and J by 6 bases, with 12 bases between them. The CDR3 DNA is TGTGCCAGCAGTTCTCCGGGACAACAGACCCAGTACTTC. This translates into CASSSPGQQTQYF.

The genes are TRBV5-4 and TRBJ2-2; possibly TRBD1 for D (6 bases). Between the trimmed V and J ends, which lost 4 bases and 4 bases, there was a span of 14 bases. CDR3 size: 15 residues. The germline gives CDR1 SGHNT, CDR2 YYREEE (reference sequence). CDR3 nucleotide sequence: TGTGCCAGCAGCCCCGACAGGATCCTCACCGGGGAGCTGTTTTTT. Amino acid sequence: CASSPDRILTGELFF. Full variable domain (outside the CDR3, taken from reference TRBV5-4 and TRBJ2-2): ETGVTQSPTHLIKTRGQQVTLRCSSQSGHNTVSWYQQALGQGPQFIFQYYREEENGRGNFPPRFSGLQFPNYSSELNVNALELDDSALYLCASSPDRILTGELFFGEGSRLTVL.

This sequence joins TRBV4-3 and TRBJ2-5, with 11 bases matching TRBD2. J gave up 1 base and V 4 bases, and 2 bases lay outside the gene matches. Germline V gene data show CDR1 as LGHNA and CDR2 as YSLEER. The CDR3 runs 15 residues. CDR3 residues: CASSPSGGRQETQYF. CDR3 sequence (DNA): TGCGCCAGCAGCCCTAGCGGGGGGCGCCAAGAGACCCAGTACTTC.

The CDR3 loop is CASWDRVWYGYTF. CDR3 in DNA: TGTGCCAGCTGGGACAGGGTATGGTATGGCTACACCTTC. The V and J genes are TRBV2 and TRBJ1-2; 9 bases align to TRBD1. Germline values: CDR1 SNHLY, CDR2 FYNNEI. V was pared by 8 bases and J by 5 bases, with 6 bases of the junction left unmatched. CDR3 length equals 13 residues.

V gene TRBV19 combines with J gene TRBJ1-2; 9 bases map to TRBD1. This CDR3 is 17 amino acids long. Germline assignment: CDR1 LNHDA and CDR2 SQIVND (reference sequence). V lost 6 bases, J lost 7 bases, and 18 bases stayed unmatched. Written as DNA, the CDR3 is TGTGCCAGTAGATCAAACACTCCGGGACAGGGTTTGGTTGGCTACACCTTC. It is translated as CASRSNTPGQGLVGYTF.

The chain couples TRBV4-2 to TRBJ2-7; D is ambiguous. V shed 0 bases and J shed 2 bases, with 14 bases lying between them. The V gene's germline CDR1 is LGHNA and CDR2 YNFKEQ. The CDR3 runs 16 residues. Here the CDR3 DNA reads TGTGCCAGCAGCCAAGATTTGAACAGTGCCCCCTACGAGCAGTACTTC. It is translated as CASSQDLNSAPYEQYF.

This clone showed up just once. In nucleotides, the CDR3 is TGCGCCAGCAGCCGAGGACAGGGCCCTTCCTACGAGCAGTACTTC. Protein: CASSRGQGPSYEQYF. The rearrangement uses TRBV5-1 and TRBJ2-7, with 8 bases identical to TRBD1. After removal of 4 bases from V and 1 base from J, the junction contained 7 bases not matched to a gene. This CDR3 is built from 15 residues. From germline, CDR1 is SGHRS and CDR2 YFSETQ.

This sequence joins TRBV4-3 and TRBJ2-1; D is ambiguous. CDR1 and CDR2 (germline): LGHNA, YSLEER. There are 16 residues in the CDR3. Between the trimmed V and J ends, which lost 0 bases and 6 bases, there was a span of 15 bases. The CDR3 DNA sequence: TGCGCCAGCAGCCAAGAGTCTGGCTGGCCCCCCAATGAGCAGTTCTTC. This sequence encodes CASSQESGWPPNEQFF.

This chain links TRBV19 with TRBJ1-1; 7 bases line up with TRBD1. Germline V gene lookup returns CDR1 LNHDA and CDR2 SQIVND (reference sequence). The V and J ends lost 6 bases and 1 base, in that order; junction bases with no gene match: 11. The CDR3 extends over 16 amino acids. This CDR3 is CASRTPRQGSNTEAFF. CDR3 DNA: TGTGCCAGTAGAACCCCTCGACAGGGATCGAACACTGAAGCTTTCTTT.

This rearrangement joins TRBV5-1 to TRBJ2-5; 12 bases are a match to TRBD2. Trimming cost V 5 bases and J 5 bases; bases outside gene matches: 4. Germline V gives CDR1 SGHRS, CDR2 YFSETQ. The CDR3 covers 14 residues. CDR3 amino acids: CASRSLAGGETQYF. The CDR3 DNA sequence: TGCGCCAGCAGAAGCCTAGCGGGGGGGGAGACCCAGTACTTC.

The chain couples TRBV30 to TRBJ2-6; D unresolved. Germline V gene lookup returns CDR1 GTSNPN and CDR2 SVGIG (reference sequence). Trimming removed 5 bases from V and 0 bases from J, with 11 bases in between. The CDR3 consists of 15 residues. The CDR3 bases are TGTGCCTGGGCGGCTGGCGGCTCTGGGGCCAACGTCCTGACTTTC. This gives the protein CAWAAGGSGANVLTF.

The chain uses TRBV5-6 and TRBJ2-7; tentative D call: TRBD1 (5 bases). V gave up 2 bases and J gave up 6 bases, with 15 bases separating them. Germline-derived CDR1 and CDR2 are SGHDT and YYEEEE. The CDR3 has 14 residues. CDR3 amino acids: CASSFRRQGGEQYF. The CDR3, as DNA: TGTGCCAGCAGCTTTCGCCGCCAGGGCGGCGAGCAGTACTTC.

V is TRBV28 and J is TRBJ1-1; a weak D match, TRBD1 (5 bases). V lost 6 bases and J 1 base, leaving 12 bases between the germline ends. Germline CDR1 is MDHEN and CDR2 is SYDVKM. This CDR3 spans 14 amino acids. This CDR3 is CASRAGYANTEAFF. The CDR3 coding sequence is TGTGCCAGCAGGGCAGGGTATGCGAACACTGAAGCTTTCTTT.

This clone was detected only once. This chain joins TRBV29-1 and TRBJ2-5, with 9 bases aligning to TRBD2. V lost 3 bases and J lost 5; bases outside the gene matches: 7. Germline CDR1 SQVTM, CDR2 ANQGSEA. The CDR3 is 14 amino acids. The CDR3 here is CSVDGPSGGETQYF. In nucleotides, the CDR3 is TGCAGCGTTGATGGGCCAAGCGGGGGGGAGACCCAGTACTTC.

The gene calls are TRBV30 and TRBJ1-2, with 8 bases fitting TRBD1. The CDR3 has 16 amino acids. V lost 0 bases, J lost 2 bases, and 8 bases stayed unmatched. Germline-derived CDR1 and CDR2 are GTSNPN and SVGIG (reference sequence). Here the CDR3 reads CAWSVFLDRVNYGYTF. CDR3 coding DNA: TGTGCCTGGAGTGTATTTTTGGACAGGGTAAACTATGGCTACACCTTC.

The chain uses TRBV7-3 and TRBJ2-1; D is ambiguous. V dropped 4 bases and J dropped 0 bases, with 10 bases sitting between them. The germline gives CDR1 SGHTA, CDR2 FQGTGA. The CDR3 covers 15 residues. CDR3 loop: CASSYVLSSYNEQFF. DNA for the CDR3: TGTGCCAGCAGCTACGTTCTGAGCTCCTACAATGAGCAGTTCTTC. Looking up the rest from reference TRBV7-3 and TRBJ2-1 gives the full variable domain: GAGVSQTPSNKVTEKGKYVELRCDPISGHTALYWYRQSLGQGPEFLIYFQGTGAADDSGLPNDRFFAVRPEGSVSTLKIQRTERGDSAVYLCASSYVLSSYNEQFFGPGTRLTVL.

The rearrangement uses TRBV7-6 and TRBJ2-5; D is possibly TRBD2 (5 bases). Trimming took 5 bases from V and 0 from J, leaving 13 bases between them. The germline V gene has CDR1 SGHVS and CDR2 FNYEAQ. This CDR3 is built from 15 residues. The CDR3 here is CASSPRRGYQETQYF. The CDR3 bases are TGTGCCAGCAGCCCCCGTCGGGGTTACCAAGAGACCCAGTACTTC.

The chain is built from TRBV6-5 and TRBJ2-3; tentatively, D is TRBD2 (5 bases). Trimming removed 6 bases at V and 5 bases at J, with 15 bases between. CDR3 length: 14 residues. Germline V gives CDR1 MNHEY, CDR2 SVGAGI. The CDR3 spells CASSGRIARDTQYF. The DNA for the CDR3 is TGTGCCAGCAGCGGAAGGATAGCGAGAGATACGCAGTATTTT.

The rearrangement joins TRBV10-3 to TRBJ2-5, with D possibly TRBD1 on 6 matching bases. Per germline, CDR1 ENHRY and CDR2 SYGVKD. V was clipped by 6 bases and J by 2 bases, with 10 bases between them. The CDR3 has 13 residues. DNA of the CDR3: TGTGCCATCAGCCAGGGGAAGCAAGAGACCCAGTACTTC. Its translation is CAISQGKQETQYF.

This chain uses TRBV5-1 with TRBJ2-3; TRBD2 matches at 10 bases. Germline V gene data show CDR1 as SGHRS and CDR2 as YFSETQ. Trimming took 0 bases from V and 3 from J; bases not matched to a gene: 4. The CDR3 loop spans 16 amino acids. Here the CDR3 reads CASSLAGTSVTDTQYF. The CDR3 DNA reads as TGCGCCAGCAGCTTGGCCGGGACTAGCGTGACAGATACGCAGTATTTT. The entire variable domain, with the rest obtained from reference TRBV5-1 and TRBJ2-3, is as follows: KAGVTQTPRYLIKTRGQQVTLSCSPISGHRSVSWYQQTPGQGLQFLFEYFSETQRNKGNFPGRFSGRQFSNSRSEMNVSTLELGDSALYLCASSLAGTSVTDTQYFGPGTRLTVL.

The chain joins TRBV9 to TRBJ1-1; tentatively, D is TRBD1 (5 bases). The germline gives CDR1 SGDLS, CDR2 YYNGEE. The CDR3 extends over 13 amino acids. Between the trimmed V and J ends, which lost 0 bases and 9 bases, there was a span of 12 bases. CDR3 in DNA: TGTGCCAGCAGCGTAGAACCGGGGGATAAAGCTTTCTTT. Its translation: CASSVEPGDKAFF.